The 8 T cell receptor beta chains below were found in one sample sequenced in a study of Ad26.COV2.S vaccination and SARS-CoV-2 variants. The table came from immunoSEQ multiplex PCR; TCRdb's copy has only in-frame clones and leaves some out. This table has over 250,000 clones, approximately 89% appearing once. The treatment: 15 to 20 received Ad26.COV2.S at low or high dose, single or two shots; roughly five received placebo; per-sample allocation not given. The investigators took samples on day 63 after the first vaccine or placebo injection. The material sequenced was peripheral blood, taken in a trial of Ad26.COV2.S vaccine versus placebo. Receptor source: a person aged 18-60 years who received the Ad26.COV2.S COVID-19 vaccine or a placebo.

This chain joins TRBV7-2 and TRBJ2-3; D uncertain. Germline assignment: CDR1 SGHTA and CDR2 FQGNSA. With 1 base removed from V and 4 bases from J, the gap between germline ends came to 6 bases. The CDR3 consists of 13 residues. The CDR3 DNA follows: TGTGCCAGCAGCTTAGGACTGGCAGATACGCAGTATTTT. Its translation is CASSLGLADTQYF.

This clone occurred once. The CDR3 reads CASSLHNQPQHF. The CDR3 bases are TGTGCCAGCAGTTTGCATAATCAGCCCCAGCATTTT. The rearrangement joins TRBV12-3 or TRBV12-4 to TRBJ1-5; D gene uncertain. The CDR3 contains 12 residues. V dropped 3 bases and J dropped 4 bases, with 4 bases sitting between them.

The V gene is TRBV7-2, the J gene TRBJ1-2, with TRBD1 identical over 7 bases. The CDR3 is 14 residues long. J was trimmed by 4 bases and V by 2 bases; bases with no gene match: 4. CDR1 is SGHTA, CDR2 FQGNSA, per germline. In nucleotides, the CDR3 is TGTGCCAGCAGCTTACTCGGGACAGCCTATGGCTACACCTTC. It specifies CASSLLGTAYGYTF. Combining the CDR3 with reference TRBV7-2 and TRBJ1-2 gives the whole variable domain GAGVSQSPSNKVTEKGKDVELRCDPISGHTALYWYRQSLGQGLEFLIYFQGNSAPDKSGLPSDRFSAERTGGSVSTLTIQRTQQEDSAVYLCASSLLGTAYGYTFGSGTRLTVV.

This chain joins TRBV5-4 and TRBJ1-1; 9 bases fit TRBD1. Per germline, CDR1 SGHNT and CDR2 YYREEE (reference sequence). V shed 4 bases, J shed 5 bases, and the junction held 6 bases outside the gene matches. CDR3 length: 14 amino acids. CDR3 DNA sequence: TGTGCCAGCAGCCCAATGACAGGGGGGACTGAAGCTTTCTTT. Its translation: CASSPMTGGTEAFF.

The chain is built from TRBV7-8 and TRBJ1-5; 9 nucleotides align to TRBD1. Germline CDR1 and CDR2: SGHVS and FQNEAQ. The CDR3 length is 15 residues. With 5 bases clipped from V and 8 bases from J, the junction kept 10 bases outside the gene matches. CDR3 loop: CASSPTGGIAEPQHF. CDR3 in DNA: TGTGCCAGCAGCCCTACAGGGGGCATCGCGGAGCCCCAGCATTTT.

The genes are TRBV4-3 and TRBJ1-4, with D maybe TRBD1 (6 bases). There are 15 residues in the CDR3. The V end lost 4 bases, the J end lost 8 bases, and 17 bases lay between the germline ends. Germline V gene lookup returns CDR1 LGHNA and CDR2 YSLEER. The CDR3 spells CASSPQGHLREKLFF. DNA for the CDR3: TGCGCCAGCAGCCCCCAGGGACACTTGCGGGAAAAACTGTTTTTT.

This chain joins TRBV27 and TRBJ2-1; D might be TRBD1 (6 bases). Germline V gives CDR1 MNHEY, CDR2 SMNVEV (reference sequence). The CDR3 runs 15 residues. Trimming stripped 6 bases from V and 8 bases from J, with 20 bases between. The CDR3 coding sequence is TGTGCCAGCAGGACCAACAGGGTTCCAGGGGATGAGCAGTTCTTC. Residues: CASRTNRVPGDEQFF.

This clone came up once. The chain has TRBV11-1 and TRBJ2-7, with 7 bases aligning to TRBD2. V trimming: 1 base; J trimming: 4 bases; junction bases outside the gene matches: 4. CDR3 length equals 14 residues. Per the germline V gene, CDR1 is SGHAT and CDR2 is FQDESV (reference sequence). CDR3 nucleotides: TGTGCCAGCAGCTTAGAGACTAGCACTTACGAGCAGTACTTC. This translates into CASSLETSTYEQYF.